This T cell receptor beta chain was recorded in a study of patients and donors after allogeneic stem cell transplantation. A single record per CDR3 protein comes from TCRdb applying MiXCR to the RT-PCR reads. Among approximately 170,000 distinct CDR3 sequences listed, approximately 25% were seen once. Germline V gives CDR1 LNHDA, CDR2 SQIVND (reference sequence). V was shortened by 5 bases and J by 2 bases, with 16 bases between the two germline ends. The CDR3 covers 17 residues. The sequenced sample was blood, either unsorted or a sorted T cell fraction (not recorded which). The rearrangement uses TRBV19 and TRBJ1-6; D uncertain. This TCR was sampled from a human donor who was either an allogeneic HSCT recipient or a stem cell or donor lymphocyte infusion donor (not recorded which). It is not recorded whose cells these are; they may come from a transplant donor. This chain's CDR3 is CASSGNSQRPYNSPLHF. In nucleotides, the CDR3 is TGTGCCAGTAGTGGGAACAGTCAACGGCCCTATAATTCACCCCTCCACTTT. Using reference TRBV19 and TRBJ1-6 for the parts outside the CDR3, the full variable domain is DGGITQSPKYLFRKEGQNVTLSCEQNLNHDAMYWYRQDPGQGLRLIYYSQIVNDFQKGDIAEGYSVSREKKESFPLTVTSAQKNPTAFYLCASSGNSQRPYNSPLHFGNGTRLTVT.